These 25 T cell receptor beta chains were all obtained from the same sample, sequenced in a study of cytotoxic CD8 clonotypes in ibrutinib-treated CLL. This table comes from immunoSEQ multiplex PCR, and its TCRdb copy is limited to in-frame clones, with some not included. The sample includes about 140,000 clones, 60% to 80% of them seen just once. The sequenced sample was PBMCs, obtained after 12 months of ibrutinib treatment. These receptors came from a human donor with chronic lymphocytic leukemia.

The DNA for the CDR3 is TGTGCCAGCAGCTTACCGCATGGGGGGGGGTACCAAGAGACCCAGTACTTC. Amino acids: CASSLPHGGGYQETQYF. V is TRBV7-6 and J is TRBJ2-5; TRBD2 agrees at 7 bases. J lost 0 bases, V lost 2 bases, and 9 bases had no gene match. The CDR3 has 17 amino acids. The germline V gene encodes CDR1 SGHVS and CDR2 FNYEAQ.

As DNA, the CDR3 is TGTGCCAGCAGCTTAGGGGACGGAGGGACTGAAGCTTTCTTT. It encodes CASSLGDGGTEAFF. This chain connects TRBV7-8 to TRBJ1-1, with a possible D match to TRBD1 (5 bases). The germline V gene has CDR1 SGHVS and CDR2 FQNEAQ. The CDR3 contains 14 residues. Trimming removed 1 base at V and 5 bases at J, with 11 bases between.

This clone came up a few times. This chain links TRBV6-1 with TRBJ1-2; TRBD1 agrees at 8 bases. There are 14 residues in the CDR3. Germline loops: CDR1 MNHNS, CDR2 SASEGT. Trimming cost V 6 bases and J 4 bases; bases outside gene matches: 7. Here the CDR3 reads CASRTWTGSYGYTF. CDR3 DNA sequence: TGTGCCAGCAGAACCTGGACAGGGAGCTATGGCTACACCTTC.

This clone was counted only a few times. V usage is TRBV20-1 and J usage is TRBJ2-7; D is unclear. The CDR3 is made up of 11 amino acids. Trimming stripped 7 bases from V and 1 base from J, with 8 bases between. In germline, CDR1 is DFQATT, CDR2 SNEGSKA (reference sequence). CDR3 region: CSGVSSYEQYF. The CDR3 DNA sequence: TGCAGTGGGGTCAGTTCCTACGAGCAGTACTTC.

V gene TRBV15 combines with J gene TRBJ2-3; D remains ambiguous. CDR1 LNHNV and CDR2 YYDKDF come from the germline V gene (reference sequence). V was clipped by 1 base and J by 2 bases, with 10 bases between them. CDR3 length: 15 amino acids. The CDR3 is CATSRVPLDTDTQYF. The CDR3 DNA is TGTGCCACCAGCAGAGTGCCCTTGGACACAGATACGCAGTATTTT.

V usage is TRBV7-6 and J usage is TRBJ1-1; D gene unclear. This CDR3 has 17 amino acids. The germline gives CDR1 SGHVS, CDR2 FNYEAQ. Trimming cost V 2 bases and J 1 base, with 17 bases left between them. CDR3: CASSLIPRSAENTEAFF. The DNA of the CDR3 is TGTGCCAGCAGCTTAATACCCAGGTCCGCGGAGAACACTGAAGCTTTCTTT. The entire variable domain, with the rest obtained from reference TRBV7-6 and TRBJ1-1, is as follows: GAGVSQSPRYKVTKRGQDVALRCDPISGHVSLYWYRQALGQGPEFLTYFNYEAQQDKSGLPNDRFSAERPEGSISTLTIQRTEQRDSAMYRCASSLIPRSAENTEAFFGQGTRLTVV.

The chain couples TRBV4-1 to TRBJ1-1, with D possibly TRBD1 on 5 matching bases. Trimming left V 3 bases short and J 0 bases short, with 17 bases between. Germline assignment: CDR1 MGHRA and CDR2 YSYEKL. The CDR3 covers 17 residues. The CDR3: CASSQPTETMMNTEAFF. Written as DNA, the CDR3 is TGCGCCAGCAGCCAGCCGACAGAGACGATGATGAACACTGAAGCTTTCTTT.

The V call is TRBV14, the J call TRBJ2-5, with a possible D match to TRBD2 (6 bases). The last part of the DNA fits TRBJ2-7 better; the J call may be wrong. This CDR3 is 15 amino acids long. The germline gives CDR1 SGHDN, CDR2 FVKESK. The CDR3 is CASSQGRGSLNEQYF. The CDR3 coding sequence is TGTGCCAGCAGCCAAGGTCGGGGGAGTCTCAACGAGCAGTACTTC.

V usage is TRBV5-1 and J usage is TRBJ2-6; 7 bases match TRBD1. CDR1 and CDR2 (germline): SGHRS, YFSETQ. V lost 3 bases and J lost 2; bases outside the gene matches: 5. The CDR3 is 16 amino acids. The CDR3 region is CASSYLGQAGANVLTF. The CDR3 nucleotides read TGCGCCAGCAGCTATCTCGGACAGGCTGGGGCCAACGTCCTGACTTTC. The full variable domain, completed using reference TRBV5-1 and TRBJ2-6, is KAGVTQTPRYLIKTRGQQVTLSCSPISGHRSVSWYQQTPGQGLQFLFEYFSETQRNKGNFPGRFSGRQFSNSRSEMNVSTLELGDSALYLCASSYLGQAGANVLTFGAGSRLTVL.

The rearrangement joins TRBV7-9 to TRBJ2-3; D gene ambiguous. Germline V gene data show CDR1 as SEHNR and CDR2 as FQNEAQ (reference sequence). The CDR3 contains 16 residues. Trimming removed 1 base at V and 0 bases at J, with 11 bases between. CDR3 coding DNA: TGTGCCAGCAGCTTAGTACTGGCGGAAAGCACAGATACGCAGTATTTT. Translation gives CASSLVLAESTDTQYF.

This chain joins TRBV7-2 and TRBJ2-1; D remains unclear. CDR1 and CDR2 (germline): SGHTA, FQGNSA. The CDR3 is 14 amino acids. V dropped 2 bases and J dropped 6 bases, with 11 bases sitting between them. CDR3 residues: CASSLTSTLNEQFF. The CDR3 DNA sequence: TGTGCCAGCAGCTTAACTTCTACGCTCAATGAGCAGTTCTTC.

This clone has a handful of counts. V gene TRBV2 combines with J gene TRBJ1-1, with a possible D match to TRBD1 (5 bases). Germline V gives CDR1 SNHLY, CDR2 FYNNEI. V lost 4 bases and J lost 5, with 14 bases in between. The CDR3 extends over 14 amino acids. CDR3 sequence: CASSVLAGRTEAFF. CDR3 DNA: TGTGCCAGCAGTGTTCTGGCAGGGAGGACTGAAGCTTTCTTT.

The V gene is TRBV6-5, the J gene TRBJ2-7; D might be TRBD1 (5 bases). The germline V gene encodes CDR1 MNHEY and CDR2 SVGAGI. V lost 2 bases to trimming and J lost 2 bases, with 7 bases between them. The CDR3 has 13 amino acids. For the CDR3, the DNA is TGTGCCAGCAGTTACAGGGGAACCTACGAGCAGTACTTC. It is translated as CASSYRGTYEQYF.

The chain recombines TRBV13 with TRBJ1-2; unclear D gene. Germline-derived CDR1 and CDR2 are PRHDT and FYEKMQ (reference sequence). The length of the CDR3 is 12 residues. Trimming pared 2 bases from V and 3 bases from J, leaving 4 bases between. CDR3 sequence (DNA): TGTGCCAGCAGCTTATCCCACTATGGCTACACCTTC. Translated: CASSLSHYGYTF.

This clone is a singleton in its sample. The genes are TRBV9 and TRBJ2-7; D may be TRBD2 (5 bases). V dropped 4 bases and J dropped 3 bases, with 17 bases sitting between them. The CDR3 is 15 residues long. The germline CDR1 and CDR2 sequences are SGDLS and YYNGEE. DNA for the CDR3: TGTGCCAGCAGCCAAACCATCGGACTGCTCTACGAGCAGTACTTC. Residues: CASSQTIGLLYEQYF. The full variable domain, completed using reference TRBV9 and TRBJ2-7, is DSGVTQTPKHLITATGQRVTLRCSPRSGDLSVYWYQQSLDQGLQFLIQYYNGEERAKGNILERFSAQQFPDLHSELNLSSLELGDSALYFCASSQTIGLLYEQYFGPGTRLTVT.

The chain links TRBV27 to TRBJ1-5, with D maybe TRBD1 (6 bases). CDR1 MNHEY and CDR2 SMNVEV come from the germline V gene (reference sequence). This CDR3 is built from 14 residues. Deletions cut 3 bases from V and 3 bases from J, with 9 bases between. The CDR3 DNA reads TGTGCCAGCAGTTTCAGGGGAGTCAATCAGCCCCAGCATTTT. It encodes CASSFRGVNQPQHF.

The chain links TRBV10-2 to TRBJ2-3, with TRBD2 matching 7 bases. CDR3 length: 14 residues. CDR1 WSHSY and CDR2 SAAADI come from the germline V gene. The V and J ends lost 0 bases and 5 bases, in that order; junction bases with no gene match: 2. The CDR3 protein is CASSESLAVDTQYF. The DNA of the CDR3 is TGCGCCAGCAGTGAGTCCCTAGCGGTAGATACGCAGTATTTT.

This chain connects TRBV11-2 to TRBJ2-3; D call uncertain. Germline CDR1 SGHAT, CDR2 FQNNGV. The CDR3 contains 11 residues. Trimming removed 7 bases from V and 4 bases from J, with 6 bases in between. The CDR3 DNA reads as TGTGCCAGCACACATTCAGATACGCAGTATTTT. Translating it yields CASTHSDTQYF.

The rearrangement joins TRBV7-9 to TRBJ1-4; no clear D gene. Per the germline V gene, CDR1 is SEHNR and CDR2 is FQNEAQ (reference sequence). The CDR3 consists of 13 residues. The V end lost 6 bases, the J end lost 2 bases, and 7 bases lay between the germline ends. CDR3 region: CASSGSTNEKLFF. The CDR3 DNA sequence: TGTGCCAGCAGTGGATCGACTAATGAAAAACTGTTTTTT.

This clone was seen a few times. V is TRBV9 and J is TRBJ1-2; D remains ambiguous. From germline, CDR1 is SGDLS and CDR2 YYNGEE. The CDR3 spans 13 residues. The V end was cut by 0 bases, the J end by 3 bases, with 6 bases between. The CDR3 DNA is TGTGCCAGCAGCGTAGAGGAGCACTATGGCTACACCTTC. It yields the protein CASSVEEHYGYTF.

The rearrangement uses TRBV5-6 and TRBJ1-4; tentative D call: TRBD1 (5 bases). The V end was cut by 4 bases, the J end by 0 bases, with 16 bases between. Germline loops: CDR1 SGHDT, CDR2 YYEEEE. CDR3 size: 17 residues. The CDR3 bases are TGTGCCAGCAGCCAGGGCAAGGGGAACCCAACTAATGAAAAACTGTTTTTT. As protein: CASSQGKGNPTNEKLFF.

V gene TRBV29-1 combines with J gene TRBJ2-7, with D unresolved. This CDR3 contains 12 residues. Germline V lookup: CDR1 SQVTM, CDR2 ANQGSEA. The V and J ends lost 2 bases and 5 bases respectively, with 10 bases between them. DNA of the CDR3: TGCAGCGTTGAACTAAATGAGGACGAGCAGTACTTC. Protein sequence: CSVELNEDEQYF.

The genes are TRBV5-4 and TRBJ2-1; 12 nucleotides match TRBD2. The CDR3 runs 15 residues. CDR1 is SGHNT and CDR2 is YYREEE in the germline V gene (reference sequence). V was pared by 4 bases and J by 7 bases, with 6 bases of the junction left unmatched. The CDR3 spells CASSPTSGGVNEQFF. Here the CDR3 DNA reads TGTGCCAGCAGCCCGACTAGCGGGGGCGTAAATGAGCAGTTCTTC.

The V call is TRBV4-1, the J call TRBJ2-1, with a tentative D call TRBD2 (6 bases). Germline V CDR1 and CDR2: MGHRA, YSYEKL. There are 16 residues in the CDR3. V lost 0 bases, J lost 9 bases, and 18 bases lay in between. The CDR3 region has the DNA TGCGCCAGCAGCCAAGATCTTGGCCGGGGGACGACTGAGCAGTTCTTC. The encoded protein is CASSQDLGRGTTEQFF.

The chain uses TRBV2 and TRBJ2-4, with D unclear. Trimming stripped 2 bases from V and 10 bases from J, with 6 bases between. This CDR3 has 11 amino acids. Germline assignment: CDR1 SNHLY and CDR2 FYNNEI. CDR3: CASSEMFIQYF. As DNA, the CDR3 is TGTGCCAGCAGTGAAATGTTTATTCAGTACTTC.